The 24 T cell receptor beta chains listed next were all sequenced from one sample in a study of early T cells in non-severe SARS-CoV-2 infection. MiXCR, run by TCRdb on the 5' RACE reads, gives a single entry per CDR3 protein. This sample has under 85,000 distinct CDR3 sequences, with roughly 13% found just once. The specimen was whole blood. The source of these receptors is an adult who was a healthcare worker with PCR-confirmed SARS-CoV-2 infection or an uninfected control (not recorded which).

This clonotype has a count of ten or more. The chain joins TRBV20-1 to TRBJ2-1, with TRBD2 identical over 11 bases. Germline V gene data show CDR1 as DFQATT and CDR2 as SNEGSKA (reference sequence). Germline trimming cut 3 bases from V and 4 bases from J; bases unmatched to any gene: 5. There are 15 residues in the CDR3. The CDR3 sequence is CSASGGTSGYNEQFF. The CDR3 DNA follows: TGCAGTGCTAGTGGCGGGACTAGCGGTTACAATGAGCAGTTCTTC.

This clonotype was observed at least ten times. CDR3 sequence reads: CASSLKGFGTDTQYF. The CDR3 DNA sequence: TGTGCCAGCAGTTTAAAGGGTTTTGGCACAGATACGCAGTATTTT. V is TRBV27 and J is TRBJ2-3; D is unresolved. The V end was cut by 2 bases, the J end by 1 base, with 10 bases between. CDR3 size: 15 residues. Germline-derived CDR1 and CDR2 are MNHEY and SMNVEV (reference sequence).

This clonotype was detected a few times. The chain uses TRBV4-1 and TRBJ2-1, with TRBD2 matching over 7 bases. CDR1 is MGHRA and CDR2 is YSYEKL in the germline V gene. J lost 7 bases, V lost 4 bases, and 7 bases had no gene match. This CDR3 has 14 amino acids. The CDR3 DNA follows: TGCGCCAGCAGCCGCCCAGCGCGGGGGAATGAGCAGTTCTTC. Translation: CASSRPARGNEQFF.

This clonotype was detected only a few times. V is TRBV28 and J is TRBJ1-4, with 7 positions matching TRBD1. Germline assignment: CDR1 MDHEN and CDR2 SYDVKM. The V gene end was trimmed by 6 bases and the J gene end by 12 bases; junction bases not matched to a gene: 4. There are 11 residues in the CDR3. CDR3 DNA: TGTGCCAGCAGGACCAGGGGGGAACTGTTTTTT. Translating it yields CASRTRGELFF.

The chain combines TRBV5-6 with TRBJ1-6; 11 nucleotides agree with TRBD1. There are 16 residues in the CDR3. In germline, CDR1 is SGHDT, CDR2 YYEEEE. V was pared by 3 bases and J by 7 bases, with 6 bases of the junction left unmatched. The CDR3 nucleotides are TGTGCCAGCAGCTCCCGGGACAGGGGGAAAAATTCACCCCTCCACTTT. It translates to CASSSRDRGKNSPLHF.

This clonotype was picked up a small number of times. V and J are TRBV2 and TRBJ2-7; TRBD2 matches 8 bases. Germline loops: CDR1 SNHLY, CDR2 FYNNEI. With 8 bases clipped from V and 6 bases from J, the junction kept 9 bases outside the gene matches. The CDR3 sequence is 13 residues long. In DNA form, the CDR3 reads TGTGCCAGCGGAGCGGGGGAGAAGCGCGAGCAGTACTTC. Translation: CASGAGEKREQYF.

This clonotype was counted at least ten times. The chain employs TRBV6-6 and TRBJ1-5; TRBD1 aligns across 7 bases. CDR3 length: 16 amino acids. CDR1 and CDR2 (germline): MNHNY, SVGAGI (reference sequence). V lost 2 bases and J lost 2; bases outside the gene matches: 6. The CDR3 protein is CASSYTDRVGNQPQHF. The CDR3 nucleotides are TGTGCCAGCAGTTACACCGACAGGGTTGGCAATCAGCCCCAGCATTTT.

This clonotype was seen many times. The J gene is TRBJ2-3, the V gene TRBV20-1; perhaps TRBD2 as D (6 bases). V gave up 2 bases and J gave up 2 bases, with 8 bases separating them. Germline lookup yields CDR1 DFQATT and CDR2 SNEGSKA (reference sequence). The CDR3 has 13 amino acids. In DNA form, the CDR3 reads TGCAGTGCTAGATCTAGCGCCACAGATACGCAGTATTTT. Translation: CSARSSATDTQYF.

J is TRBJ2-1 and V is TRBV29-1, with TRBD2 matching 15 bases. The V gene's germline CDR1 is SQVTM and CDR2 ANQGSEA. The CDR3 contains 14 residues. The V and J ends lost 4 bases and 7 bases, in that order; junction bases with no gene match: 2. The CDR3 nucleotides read TGCAGCGTTGGAGGACTAGCGGGGGGGAATGAGCAGTTCTTC. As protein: CSVGGLAGGNEQFF.

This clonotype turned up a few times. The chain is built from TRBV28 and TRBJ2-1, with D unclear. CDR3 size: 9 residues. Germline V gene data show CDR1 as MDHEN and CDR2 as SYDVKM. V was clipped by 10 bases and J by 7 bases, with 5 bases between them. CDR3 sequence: CAIPNEQFF. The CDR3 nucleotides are TGTGCCATTCCTAATGAGCAGTTCTTC.

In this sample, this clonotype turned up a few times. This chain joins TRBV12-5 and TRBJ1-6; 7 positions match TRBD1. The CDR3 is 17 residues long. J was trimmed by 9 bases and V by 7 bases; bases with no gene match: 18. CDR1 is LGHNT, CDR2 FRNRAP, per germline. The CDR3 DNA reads TGTGCTAGTGCTCTTCGGGTTCCGGGACAGCGGCGTTCACCCCTCCACTTT. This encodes CASALRVPGQRRSPLHF.

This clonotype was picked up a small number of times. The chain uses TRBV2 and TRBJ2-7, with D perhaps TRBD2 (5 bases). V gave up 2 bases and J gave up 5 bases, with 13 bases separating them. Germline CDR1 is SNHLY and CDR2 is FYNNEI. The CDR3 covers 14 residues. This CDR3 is CASSEWRGKHEQYF. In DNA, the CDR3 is TGTGCCAGCAGTGAATGGCGAGGGAAGCACGAGCAGTACTTC. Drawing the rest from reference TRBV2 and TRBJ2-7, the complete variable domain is EPEVTQTPSHQVTQMGQEVILRCVPISNHLYFYWYRQILGQKVEFLVSFYNNEISEKSEIFDDQFSVERPDGSNFTLKIRSTKLEDSAMYFCASSEWRGKHEQYFGPGTRLTVT.

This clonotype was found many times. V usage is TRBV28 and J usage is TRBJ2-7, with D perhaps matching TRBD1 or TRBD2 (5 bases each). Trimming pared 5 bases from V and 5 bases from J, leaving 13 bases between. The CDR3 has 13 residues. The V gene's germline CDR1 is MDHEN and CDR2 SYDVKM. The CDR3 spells CASSLREGDEQYF. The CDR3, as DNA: TGTGCCAGCAGTCTTCGGGAAGGGGACGAGCAGTACTTC.

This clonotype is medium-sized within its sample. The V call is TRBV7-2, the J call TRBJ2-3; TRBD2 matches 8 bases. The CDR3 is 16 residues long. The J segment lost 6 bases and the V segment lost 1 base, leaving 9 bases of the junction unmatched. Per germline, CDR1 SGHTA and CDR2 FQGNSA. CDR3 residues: CASSLVGAGGKDTQYF. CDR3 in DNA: TGTGCCAGCAGCTTAGTGGGCGCGGGGGGCAAGGATACGCAGTATTTT. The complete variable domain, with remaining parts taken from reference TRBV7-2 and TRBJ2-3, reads GAGVSQSPSNKVTEKGKDVELRCDPISGHTALYWYRQSLGQGLEFLIYFQGNSAPDKSGLPSDRFSAERTGGSVSTLTIQRTQQEDSAVYLCASSLVGAGGKDTQYFGPGTRLTVL.

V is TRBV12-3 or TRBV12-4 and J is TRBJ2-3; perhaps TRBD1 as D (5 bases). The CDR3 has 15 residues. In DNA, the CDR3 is TGTGTCACCACCCCCGACAGTGGGGGCACAGATACGCAGTATTTT. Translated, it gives CVTTPDSGGTDTQYF.

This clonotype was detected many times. This CDR3 reads CASSLDHADTQYF. DNA for the CDR3: TGTGCCAGCAGCTTAGATCATGCAGATACGCAGTATTTT. V and J are TRBV11-3 and TRBJ2-3; no clear D gene. The CDR3 has 13 amino acids. Trimming shortened V by 0 bases and J by 4 bases, and 5 bases separated the two germline ends. The germline V gene encodes CDR1 SGHNT and CDR2 YENEEA.

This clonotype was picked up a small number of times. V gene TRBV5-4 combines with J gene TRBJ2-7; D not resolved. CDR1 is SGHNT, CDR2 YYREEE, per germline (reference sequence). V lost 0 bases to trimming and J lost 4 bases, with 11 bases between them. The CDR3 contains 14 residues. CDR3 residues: CASSLGPRQYEQYF. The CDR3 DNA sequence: TGTGCCAGCAGCTTGGGTCCCCGCCAGTACGAGCAGTACTTC.

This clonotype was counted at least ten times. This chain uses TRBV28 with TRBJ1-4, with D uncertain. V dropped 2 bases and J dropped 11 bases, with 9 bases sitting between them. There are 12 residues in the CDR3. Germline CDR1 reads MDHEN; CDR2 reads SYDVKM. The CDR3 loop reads CASSLTGYKLFF. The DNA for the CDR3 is TGTGCCAGCAGTTTAACGGGTTATAAACTGTTTTTT.

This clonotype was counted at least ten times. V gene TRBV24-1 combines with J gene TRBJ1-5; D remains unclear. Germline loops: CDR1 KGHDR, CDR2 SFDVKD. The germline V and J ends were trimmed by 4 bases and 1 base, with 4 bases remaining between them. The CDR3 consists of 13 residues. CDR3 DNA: TGTGCCACCAGTGAACAAAGCAATCAGCCCCAGCATTTT. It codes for CATSEQSNQPQHF.

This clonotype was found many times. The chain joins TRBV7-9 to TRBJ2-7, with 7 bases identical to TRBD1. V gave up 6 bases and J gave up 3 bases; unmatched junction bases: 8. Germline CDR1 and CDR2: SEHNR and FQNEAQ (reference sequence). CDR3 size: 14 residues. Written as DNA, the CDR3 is TGTGCCAGCAGTTCCGGGACAGCTTTCTACGAGCAGTACTTC. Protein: CASSSGTAFYEQYF.

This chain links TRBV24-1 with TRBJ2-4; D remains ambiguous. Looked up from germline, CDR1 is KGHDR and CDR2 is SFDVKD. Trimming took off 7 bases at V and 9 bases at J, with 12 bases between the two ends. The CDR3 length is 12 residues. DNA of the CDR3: TGTGCCACCAGCAACCCTGATGGCATTCAGTACTTC. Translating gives CATSNPDGIQYF.

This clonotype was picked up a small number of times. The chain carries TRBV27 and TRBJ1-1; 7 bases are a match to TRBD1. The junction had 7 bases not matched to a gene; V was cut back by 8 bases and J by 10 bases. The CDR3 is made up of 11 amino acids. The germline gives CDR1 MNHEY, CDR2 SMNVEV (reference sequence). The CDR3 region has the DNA TGTGCCAGCGGAAGACAGGGTGCAGCTTTCTTT. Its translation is CASGRQGAAFF.

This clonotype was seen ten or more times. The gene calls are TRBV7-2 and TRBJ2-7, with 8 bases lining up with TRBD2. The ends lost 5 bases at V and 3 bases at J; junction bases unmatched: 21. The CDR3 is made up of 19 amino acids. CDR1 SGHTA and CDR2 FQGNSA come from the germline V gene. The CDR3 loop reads CASSRSPGGLLGRYYEQYF. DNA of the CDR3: TGTGCCAGCAGCCGGTCCCCGGGGGGGCTCCTCGGAAGATACTACGAGCAGTACTTC.

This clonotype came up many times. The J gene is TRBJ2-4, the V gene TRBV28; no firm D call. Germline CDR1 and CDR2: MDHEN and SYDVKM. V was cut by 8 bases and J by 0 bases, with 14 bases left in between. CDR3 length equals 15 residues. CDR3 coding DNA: TGTGCCAGCGCACAAGTCCTTCTAGCCAAAAACATTCAGTACTTC. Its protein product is CASAQVLLAKNIQYF. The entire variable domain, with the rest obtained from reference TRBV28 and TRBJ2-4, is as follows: DVKVTQSSRYLVKRTGEKVFLECVQDMDHENMFWYRQDPGLGLRLIYFSYDVKMKEKGDIPEGYSVSREKKERFSLILESASTNQTSMYLCASAQVLLAKNIQYFGAGTRLSVL.